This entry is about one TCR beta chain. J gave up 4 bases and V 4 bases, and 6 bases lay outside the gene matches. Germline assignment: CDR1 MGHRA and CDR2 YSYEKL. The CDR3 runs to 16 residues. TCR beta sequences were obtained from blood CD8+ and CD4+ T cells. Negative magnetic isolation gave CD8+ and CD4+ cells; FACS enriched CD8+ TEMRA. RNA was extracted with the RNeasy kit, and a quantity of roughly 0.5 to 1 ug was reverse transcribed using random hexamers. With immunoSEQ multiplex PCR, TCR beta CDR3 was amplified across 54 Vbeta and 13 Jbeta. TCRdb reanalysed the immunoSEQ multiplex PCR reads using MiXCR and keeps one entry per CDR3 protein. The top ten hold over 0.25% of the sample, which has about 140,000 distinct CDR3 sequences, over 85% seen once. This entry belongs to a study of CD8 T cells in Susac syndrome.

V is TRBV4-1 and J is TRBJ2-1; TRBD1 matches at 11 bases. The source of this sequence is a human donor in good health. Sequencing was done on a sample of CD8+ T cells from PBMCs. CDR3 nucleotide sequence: TGCGCCAGCAGCCCGGCTGGGACAGGGGGATACAATGAGCAGTTCTTC. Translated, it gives CASSPAGTGGYNEQFF.